This T cell receptor beta chain was obtained from a study of human T cells and chemical hapten exposure. Study information: Sensitization applied 2% DPC to 2 cm by 2 cm of upper inner arm skin.

MiXCR, applied by TCRdb to the RACE reads, yields one record per CDR3 protein. The sample carries 70,000 to 90,000 distinct CDR3 sequences, over 9.5% recorded once. There are 15 residues in the CDR3. The germline gives CDR1 DFQATT, CDR2 SNEGSKA (reference sequence). V was cut by 4 bases and J by 0 bases, with 16 bases left in between. The time point was: patch test 2, 6 weeks after DPC sensitization. Documented treatment: therapeutic diphenylcyclopropenone sensitization with weekly scalp DPC. The J gene is TRBJ2-7, the V gene TRBV20-1; no clear D gene. The clonotype comes from a woman in her forties or fifties with alopecia areata. Some clones in this sample may be carry-over from other donors' samples. Sequenced here: whole blood, sampled in connection with sensitization to the hapten diphenylcyclopropenone (DPC). The CDR3 nucleotides read TGCAGTGCTAAAGAGGCGCGCAGAGTCTCCTACGAGCAGTACTTC. Translated: CSAKEARRVSYEQYF.